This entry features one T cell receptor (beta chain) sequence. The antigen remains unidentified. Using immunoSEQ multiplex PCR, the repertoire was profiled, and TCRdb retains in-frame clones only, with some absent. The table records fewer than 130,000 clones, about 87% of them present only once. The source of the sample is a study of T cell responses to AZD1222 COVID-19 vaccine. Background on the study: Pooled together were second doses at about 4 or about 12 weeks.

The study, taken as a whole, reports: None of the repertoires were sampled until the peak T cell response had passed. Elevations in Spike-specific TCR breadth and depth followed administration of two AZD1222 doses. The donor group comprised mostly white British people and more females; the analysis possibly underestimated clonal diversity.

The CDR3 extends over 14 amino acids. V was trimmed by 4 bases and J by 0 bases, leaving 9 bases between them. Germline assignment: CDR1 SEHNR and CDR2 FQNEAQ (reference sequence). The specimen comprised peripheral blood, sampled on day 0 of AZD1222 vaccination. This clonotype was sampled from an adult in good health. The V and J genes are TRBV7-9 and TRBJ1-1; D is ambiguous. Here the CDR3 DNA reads TGTGCCAGCAGCTCTGCGGCTTTGAACACTGAAGCTTTCTTT. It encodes CASSSAALNTEAFF.